This is a list of T cell receptor beta chains from one sample in a study of PD-1 blockade in classical Hodgkin lymphoma. The protocol was immunoSEQ multiplex PCR, while the TCRdb copy is restricted to in-frame clones and leaves out a portion. Of approximately 31,000 clones in the sample, approximately 94% are singletons; the top ten hold roughly 2.5%. Sequencing used peripheral blood mononuclear cells (PBMCs). The source of these receptors is a human donor with classical Hodgkin lymphoma. Each CDR3 is given with its conserved first and last residue. D genes are given only for firm matches.

CDR3 DNA: TGCGCCAGCAGCCTAAGGGGGTCTAGCGGGGGGCCCGACCCCAATGAGCAGTTCTTC
CDR3 protein: CASSLRGSSGGPDPNEQFF
J gene: TRBJ2-1
D gene: TRBD2
V gene: TRBV4-1

CDR3 DNA: TGTGCCAGCAGTGAAATGACTAGCGGGAGGAGGGAGACCCAGTACTTC
CDR3 protein: CASSEMTSGRRETQYF
J gene: TRBJ2-5
D gene: TRBD2
V gene: TRBV25-1

CDR3 DNA: TGTGCCAGGCTCTGGGGGGAGGGCAACTACAATGAGCAGTTCTTC
CDR3 protein: CARLWGEGNYNEQFF
J gene: TRBJ2-1
D gene: TRBD2
V gene: TRBV11-3

CDR3 DNA: TGCGCCAGCAACCCCGGACTAGCTGATTCCTACGAGCAGTACTTC
CDR3 protein: CASNPGLADSYEQYF
J gene: TRBJ2-7
D gene: TRBD2
V gene: TRBV5-1

CDR3 DNA: TGTGCCAGCAGCGCACAGGGGGACACCATATATTTT
CDR3 protein: CASSAQGDTIYF
J gene: TRBJ1-3
D gene: TRBD1
V gene: TRBV9

CDR3 DNA: TGTGCCAGCAGCCAAGGGGGGTGGGAGCAGTTCTTC
CDR3 protein: CASSQGGWEQFF
J gene: TRBJ2-1
D gene: -
V gene: TRBV4-2

CDR3 DNA: TGCGCCAGCAGCTTGGGCAGGGAGGTCTGGTCACCCCTCCACTTT
CDR3 protein: CASSLGREVWSPLHF
J gene: TRBJ1-6
D gene: -
V gene: TRBV5-1

CDR3 DNA: TGTGCCAGCAGAGAAGACAGGGTACTCAGCGGGGAGCTGTTTTTT
CDR3 protein: CASREDRVLSGELFF
J gene: TRBJ2-2
D gene: TRBD1
V gene: TRBV6-1

CDR3 DNA: TGTGCCACCAGCAGAGATGTGACGGGAGCGTCCGGGGAGCTGTTTTTT
CDR3 protein: CATSRDVTGASGELFF
J gene: TRBJ2-2
D gene: -
V gene: TRBV15

CDR3 DNA: TGTGCCAGCTGCGAAGGACTAGTTGCGGATACGCAGTATTTT
CDR3 protein: CASCEGLVADTQYF
J gene: TRBJ2-3
D gene: TRBD2
V gene: TRBV6-1

CDR3 DNA: TGCAGCGTTGAGAGGGAGGGTGGGAACTATGGCTACACCTTC
CDR3 protein: CSVEREGGNYGYTF
J gene: TRBJ1-2
D gene: -
V gene: TRBV29-1

CDR3 DNA: TGTGCCAGCAGCTTCCCCCGGGGGGGAGGTGGAAACACCATATATTTT
CDR3 protein: CASSFPRGGGGNTIYF
J gene: TRBJ1-3
D gene: -
V gene: TRBV5-6

CDR3 DNA: TGCGCCAGCAGCCGAGGACTAGCGGGGGCGATTGGGTCCTACAATGAGCAGTTCTTC
CDR3 protein: CASSRGLAGAIGSYNEQFF
J gene: TRBJ2-1
D gene: TRBD2
V gene: TRBV5-1

CDR3 DNA: TGTGCCAGCAGTTACGGGACAGGGGCTGAAGGCTACACCTTC
CDR3 protein: CASSYGTGAEGYTF
J gene: TRBJ1-2
D gene: TRBD1
V gene: TRBV6-5

CDR3 DNA: TGTGCCAGCGGAACTCGACAGGGTAACACTGAAGCTTTCTTT
CDR3 protein: CASGTRQGNTEAFF
J gene: TRBJ1-1
D gene: TRBD1
V gene: TRBV5-5